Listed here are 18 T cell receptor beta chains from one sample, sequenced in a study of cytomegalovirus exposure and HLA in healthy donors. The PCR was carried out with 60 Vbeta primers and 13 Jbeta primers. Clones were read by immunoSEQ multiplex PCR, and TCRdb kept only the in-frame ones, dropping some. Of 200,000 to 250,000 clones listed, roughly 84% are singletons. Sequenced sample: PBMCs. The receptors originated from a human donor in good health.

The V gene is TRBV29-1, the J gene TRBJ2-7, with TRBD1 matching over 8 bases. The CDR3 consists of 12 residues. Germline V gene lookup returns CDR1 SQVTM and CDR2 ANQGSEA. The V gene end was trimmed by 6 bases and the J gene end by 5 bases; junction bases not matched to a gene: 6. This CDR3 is CSVDGQGHEQYF. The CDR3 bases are TGCAGCGTCGATGGACAGGGCCACGAGCAGTACTTC.

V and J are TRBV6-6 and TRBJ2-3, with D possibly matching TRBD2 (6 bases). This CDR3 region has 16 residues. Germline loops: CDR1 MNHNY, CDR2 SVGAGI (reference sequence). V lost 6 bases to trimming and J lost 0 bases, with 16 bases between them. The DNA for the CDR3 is TGTGCCAGCAGACATCTTAGCGGAACTAGCACAGATACGCAGTATTTT. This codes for CASRHLSGTSTDTQYF.

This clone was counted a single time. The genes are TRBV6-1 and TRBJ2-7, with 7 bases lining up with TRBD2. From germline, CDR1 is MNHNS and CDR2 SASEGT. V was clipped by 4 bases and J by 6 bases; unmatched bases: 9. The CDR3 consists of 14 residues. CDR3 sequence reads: CASSVASGPFEQYF. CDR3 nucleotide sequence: TGTGCCAGCAGTGTAGCTAGCGGACCCTTCGAGCAGTACTTC.

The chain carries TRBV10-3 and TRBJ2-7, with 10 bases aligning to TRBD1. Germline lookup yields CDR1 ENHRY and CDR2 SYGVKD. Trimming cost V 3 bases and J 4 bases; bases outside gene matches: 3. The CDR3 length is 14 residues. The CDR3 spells CAISDGQGGYEQYF. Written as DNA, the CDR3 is TGTGCCATCAGTGACGGACAGGGGGGTTACGAGCAGTACTTC.

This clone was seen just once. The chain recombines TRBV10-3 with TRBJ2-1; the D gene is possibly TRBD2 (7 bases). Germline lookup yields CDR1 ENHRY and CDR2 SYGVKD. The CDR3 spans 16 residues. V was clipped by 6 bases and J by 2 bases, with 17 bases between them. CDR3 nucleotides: TGTGCCATCAGGGGGGCCTTGGCGGGGGCCTACAATGAGCAGTTCTTC. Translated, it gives CAIRGALAGAYNEQFF.

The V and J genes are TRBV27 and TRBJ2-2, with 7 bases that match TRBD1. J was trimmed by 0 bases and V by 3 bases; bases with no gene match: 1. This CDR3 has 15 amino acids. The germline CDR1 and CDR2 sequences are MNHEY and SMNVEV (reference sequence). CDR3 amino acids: CASSLQGANTGELFF. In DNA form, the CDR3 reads TGTGCCAGCAGTTTGCAGGGGGCGAACACCGGGGAGCTGTTTTTT.

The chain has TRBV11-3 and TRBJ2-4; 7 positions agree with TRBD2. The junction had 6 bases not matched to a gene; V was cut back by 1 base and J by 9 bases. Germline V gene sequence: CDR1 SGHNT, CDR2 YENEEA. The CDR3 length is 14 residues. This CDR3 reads CASSLVGREGIQYF. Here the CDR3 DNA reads TGTGCCAGCAGCTTAGTGGGCAGGGAGGGCATTCAGTACTTC.

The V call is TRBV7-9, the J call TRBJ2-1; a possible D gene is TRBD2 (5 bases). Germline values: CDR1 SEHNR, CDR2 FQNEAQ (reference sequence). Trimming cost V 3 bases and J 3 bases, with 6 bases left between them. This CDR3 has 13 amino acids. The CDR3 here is CASSFTSYNEQFF. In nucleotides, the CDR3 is TGTGCCAGCAGCTTCACTAGCTACAATGAGCAGTTCTTC.

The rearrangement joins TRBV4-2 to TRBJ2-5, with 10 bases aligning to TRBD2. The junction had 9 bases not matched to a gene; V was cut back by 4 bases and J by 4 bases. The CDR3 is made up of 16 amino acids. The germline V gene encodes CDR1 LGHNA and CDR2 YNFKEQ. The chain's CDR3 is CASSRGEREGGETQYF. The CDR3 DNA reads TGTGCCAGCAGCCGAGGAGAGCGGGAGGGAGGAGAGACCCAGTACTTC.

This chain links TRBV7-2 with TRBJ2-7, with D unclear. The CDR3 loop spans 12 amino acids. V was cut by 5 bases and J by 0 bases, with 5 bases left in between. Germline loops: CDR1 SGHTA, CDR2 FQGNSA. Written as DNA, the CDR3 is TGTGCCAGCAGCCAAAACTCCTACGAGCAGTACTTC. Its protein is CASSQNSYEQYF.

CDR3: CASSDTGTGGVEQFF. DNA of the CDR3: TGTGCCAGCAGTGACACCGGGACAGGGGGCGTTGAGCAGTTCTTC. The chain couples TRBV6-4 to TRBJ2-1; 12 bases agree with TRBD1. The V segment lost 2 bases and the J segment 9 bases; nucleotides outside the gene matches: 5. The CDR3 loop spans 15 amino acids. CDR1 MRHNA and CDR2 SNTAGT come from the germline V gene.

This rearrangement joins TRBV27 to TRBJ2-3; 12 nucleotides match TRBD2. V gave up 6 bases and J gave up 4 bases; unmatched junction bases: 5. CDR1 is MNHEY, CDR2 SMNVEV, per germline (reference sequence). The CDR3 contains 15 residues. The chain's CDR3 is CASSLTSGSPDTQYF. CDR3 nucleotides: TGTGCCAGCAGCCTGACTAGCGGGAGCCCAGATACGCAGTATTTT.

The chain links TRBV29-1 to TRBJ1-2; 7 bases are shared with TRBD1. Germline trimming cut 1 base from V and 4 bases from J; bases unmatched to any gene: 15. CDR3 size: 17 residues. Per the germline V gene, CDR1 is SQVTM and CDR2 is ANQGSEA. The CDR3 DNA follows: TGCAGCGTTGAAGGTTTAGGAGGGGGCCTAAATCTCTATGGCTACACCTTC. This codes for CSVEGLGGGLNLYGYTF.

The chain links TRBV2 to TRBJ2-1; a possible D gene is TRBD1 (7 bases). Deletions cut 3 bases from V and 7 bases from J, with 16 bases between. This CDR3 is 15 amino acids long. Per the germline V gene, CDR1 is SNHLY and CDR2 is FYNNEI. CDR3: CASSDKVTGRNEQFF. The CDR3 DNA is TGTGCCAGCAGTGACAAAGTGACAGGGAGGAATGAGCAGTTCTTC.

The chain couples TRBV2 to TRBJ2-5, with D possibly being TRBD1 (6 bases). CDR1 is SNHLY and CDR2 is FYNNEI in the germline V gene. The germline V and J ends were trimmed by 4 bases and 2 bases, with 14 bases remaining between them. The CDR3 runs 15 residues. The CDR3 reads CASSARQEVQETQYF. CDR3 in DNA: TGTGCCAGCAGTGCACGACAGGAAGTACAAGAGACCCAGTACTTC.

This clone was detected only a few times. The DNA for the CDR3 is TGTGCCAGCAGCTTATCCCTAGCGGCATCCTACAATGAGCAGTTCTTC. It translates to CASSLSLAASYNEQFF. The rearrangement uses TRBV7-2 and TRBJ2-1; 7 bases are shared with TRBD2. This CDR3 is built from 16 residues. V lost 2 bases and J lost 1; bases outside the gene matches: 5. Per the germline V gene, CDR1 is SGHTA and CDR2 is FQGNSA.

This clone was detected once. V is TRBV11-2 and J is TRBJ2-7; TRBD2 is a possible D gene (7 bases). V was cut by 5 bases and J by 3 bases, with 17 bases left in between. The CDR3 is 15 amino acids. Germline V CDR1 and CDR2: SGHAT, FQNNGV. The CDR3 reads CASSAGTGGFYEQYF. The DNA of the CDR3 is TGTGCCAGCAGCGCAGGGACGGGGGGCTTCTACGAGCAGTACTTC.

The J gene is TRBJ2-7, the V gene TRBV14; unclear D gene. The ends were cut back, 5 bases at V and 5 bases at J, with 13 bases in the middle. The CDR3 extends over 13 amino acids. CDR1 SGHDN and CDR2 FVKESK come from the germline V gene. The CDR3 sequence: CASSGGLSDEQYF. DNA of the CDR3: TGTGCCAGCAGCGGCGGCCTGAGCGACGAGCAGTACTTC.